The table lists the clone carrying this TCR beta chain with a count of one. The antigen is not known. The sample belongs to a study of OX40 agonist ivuxolimab in advanced cancers. Findings and caveats of the study: Averaging showed that CD8+ T cells had more expanded clones than CD4+ did.

This CDR3 region has 15 residues. From germline, CDR1 is LGHNT and CDR2 FRNRAP. V shed 4 bases and J 5 bases; nucleotides not matched to a gene: 6. Sequenced by immunoSEQ multiplex PCR; TCRdb stores in-frame clones only, minus some. The top ten hold about 7.2% of the sample, which has fewer than 95,000 clones, approximately 90% seen once. The sample consisted of CD4+ or CD8+ T cells sorted from blood, taken in a trial of the OX40 agonist ivuxolimab. The clonotype comes from an adult with an advanced solid tumor such as melanoma, head and neck, liver or kidney cancer. The chain carries TRBV12-5 and TRBJ2-1, with 9 nucleotides matching TRBD1. CDR3 nucleotide sequence: TGTGCTAGTGGTTCGACTGGACAGGGGAACAATGAGCAGTTCTTC. Protein product: CASGSTGQGNNEQFF. Full variable domain (remainder filled in from reference TRBV12-5 and TRBJ2-1): DARVTQTPRHKVTEMGQEVTMRCQPILGHNTVFWYRQTMMQGLELLAYFRNRAPLDDSGMPKDRFSAEMPDATLATLKIQPSEPRDSAVYFCASGSTGQGNNEQFFGPGTRLTVL.